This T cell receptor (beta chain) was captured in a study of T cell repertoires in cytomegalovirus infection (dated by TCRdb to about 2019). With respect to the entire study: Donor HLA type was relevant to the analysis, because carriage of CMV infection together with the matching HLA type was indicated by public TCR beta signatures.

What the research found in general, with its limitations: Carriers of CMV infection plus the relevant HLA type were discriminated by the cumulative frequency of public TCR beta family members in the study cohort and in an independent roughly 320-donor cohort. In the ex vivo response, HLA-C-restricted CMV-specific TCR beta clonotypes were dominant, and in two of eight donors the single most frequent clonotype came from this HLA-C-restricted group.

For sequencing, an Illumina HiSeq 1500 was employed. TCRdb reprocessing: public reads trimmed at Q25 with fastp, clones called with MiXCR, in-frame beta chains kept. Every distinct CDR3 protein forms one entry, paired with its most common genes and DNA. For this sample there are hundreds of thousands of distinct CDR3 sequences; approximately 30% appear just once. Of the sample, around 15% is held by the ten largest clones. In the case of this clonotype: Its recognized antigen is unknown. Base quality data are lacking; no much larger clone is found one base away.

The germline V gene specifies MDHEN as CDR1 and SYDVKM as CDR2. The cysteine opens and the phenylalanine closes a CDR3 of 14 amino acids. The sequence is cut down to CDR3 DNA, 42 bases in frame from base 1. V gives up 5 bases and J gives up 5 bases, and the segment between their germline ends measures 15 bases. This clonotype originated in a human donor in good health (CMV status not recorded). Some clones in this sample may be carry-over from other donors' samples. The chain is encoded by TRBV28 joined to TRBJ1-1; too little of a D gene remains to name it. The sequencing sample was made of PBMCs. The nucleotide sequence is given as TGTGCCAGCAGTCCTGCCACCCTTAAGACTGAAGCTTTCTTT. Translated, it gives CASSPATLKTEAFF.